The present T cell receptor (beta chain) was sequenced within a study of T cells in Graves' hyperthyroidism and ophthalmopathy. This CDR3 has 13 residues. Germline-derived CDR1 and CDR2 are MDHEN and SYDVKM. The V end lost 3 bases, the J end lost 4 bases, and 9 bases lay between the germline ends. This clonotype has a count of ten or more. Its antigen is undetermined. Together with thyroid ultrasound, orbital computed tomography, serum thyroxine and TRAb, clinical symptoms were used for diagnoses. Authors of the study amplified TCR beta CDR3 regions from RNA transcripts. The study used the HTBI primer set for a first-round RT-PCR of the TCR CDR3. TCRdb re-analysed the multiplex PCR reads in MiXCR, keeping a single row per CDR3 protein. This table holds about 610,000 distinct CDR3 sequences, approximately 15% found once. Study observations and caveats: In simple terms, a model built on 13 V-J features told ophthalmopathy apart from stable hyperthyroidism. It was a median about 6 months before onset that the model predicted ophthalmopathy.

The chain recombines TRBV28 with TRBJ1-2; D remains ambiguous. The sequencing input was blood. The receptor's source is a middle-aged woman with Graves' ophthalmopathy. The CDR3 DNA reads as TGTGCCAGCAGTTTTAGCCAATTCTATGGCTACACCTTC. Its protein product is CASSFSQFYGYTF.